The 5 T cell receptor beta chains below all came from one sample that was sequenced in a study of T cells in Graves' hyperthyroidism and ophthalmopathy. Amplified regions were TCR beta CDR3 sequences from RNA transcripts. With the HTBI primer set, the TCR CDR3 went through a first round of RT-PCR. TCRdb passed the multiplex PCR reads through MiXCR, listing each CDR3 protein once. This table has about 840,000 distinct CDR3 sequences, 35% to 45% appearing once. The source material was blood. These receptors originate from a man aged 18-30 years with Graves' hyperthyroidism.

This clonotype has more than one count but fewer than ten. The chain has TRBV7-3 and TRBJ2-7, with TRBD2 matching over 8 bases. V trimming: 5 bases; J trimming: 3 bases; junction bases outside the gene matches: 6. This CDR3 comprises 14 residues. Per germline, CDR1 SGHTA and CDR2 FQGTGA. The CDR3 coding sequence is TGTGCCAGCAGCAGTAGGACTAGCAGCTACGAGCAGTACTTC. Translating gives CASSSRTSSYEQYF.

Notes on this clonotype: Without the conserved terminal phenylalanine or tryptophan, this CDR3 likely stems from a read error. The CDR3 loop reads CASSVGGSRETQYL. The CDR3 nucleotides read TGTGCCAGCAGCGTAGGCGGGAGCCGAGAGACCCAGTACTTG. The chain is built from TRBV9 and TRBJ2-5, with 7 bases identical to TRBD2. Germline trimming cut 0 bases from V and 4 bases from J; bases unmatched to any gene: 3. The CDR3 loop spans 14 amino acids. CDR1 and CDR2 from the germline V gene are SGDLS and YYNGEE.

This clonotype was counted a few times. The junction differs from germline at one of its ends, possibly a read error. This chain connects TRBV5-1 to TRBJ2-2; TRBD2 is a possible D gene (5 bases). Germline V gene lookup returns CDR1 SGHRS and CDR2 YFSETQ. The CDR3 length is 14 residues. DNA of the CDR3: TGCGCCAGCACCTTGCGGGTCAGGACCGGGGAGCTGTTTTTT. Translation: CASTLRVRTGELFF. Filled out from reference TRBV5-1 and TRBJ2-2, the complete variable domain reads KAGVTQTPRYLIKTRGQQVTLSCSPISGHRSVSWYQQTPGQGLQFLFEYFSETQRNKGNFPGRFSGRQFSNSRSEMNVSTLELGDSALYLCASTLRVRTGELFFGEGSRLTVL.

The CDR3 bases are TGCAGCTTGGGACAGGGGAACGGGGCCGAGACCCAGTACTTC. Protein product: CSLGQGNGAETQYF. The chain links TRBV29-1 to TRBJ2-5; TRBD1 matches 10 bases. The V gene's germline CDR1 is SQVTM and CDR2 ANQGSEA. J gave up 5 bases and V 8 bases, and 11 bases lay outside the gene matches. The CDR3 has 14 residues.

This clonotype was found many times. The genes are TRBV20-1 and TRBJ1-6; 10 bases agree with TRBD1. The V segment lost 6 bases and the J segment 9 bases; nucleotides outside the gene matches: 8. The CDR3 contains 14 residues. CDR1 and CDR2 (germline): DFQATT, SNEGSKA (reference sequence). CDR3 sequence (DNA): TGCAGTGCCACATCGGGACAGGGGAGTTCACCCCTCCACTTT. This gives the protein CSATSGQGSSPLHF.